The rows below give T cell receptor beta chains drawn from one sample of a study of Ad26.COV2.S vaccination and SARS-CoV-2 variants. The assay was immunoSEQ multiplex PCR, and TCRdb's table has in-frame clones only and misses some. The sample records roughly 700,000 clones, roughly 90% being singletons. Sequenced material: peripheral blood, taken in a trial of Ad26.COV2.S vaccine versus placebo. The receptor source for this set is a person aged 18-65 years who received the Ad26.COV2.S COVID-19 vaccine or a placebo. The CDR3 runs from the conserved cysteine through the conserved F or W. A D gene is named only where the DNA matches it firmly.

j_call d_call v_call cdr3_aa
TRBJ2-5 - TRBV6-2/TRBV6-3 CASSTEPLRETQYF
TRBJ2-7 - TRBV20-1 CSARDGHEQYF
TRBJ2-1 TRBD2 TRBV4-2 CASSLERGGRYNEQFF
TRBJ2-3 - TRBV27 CATNGRDSSTDTQYF
TRBJ2-7 - TRBV19 CASSPNSYEQYF
TRBJ2-6 - TRBV18 CASSPSPFFGANVLTF
TRBJ1-2 TRBD1 TRBV29-1 CSATGWSRGGYTF
TRBJ2-7 TRBD2 TRBV19 CASSIMASGTHEQYF
TRBJ2-2 TRBD1 TRBV6-6 CASSYRDRNTGELFF
TRBJ2-3 - TRBV19 CASSIGGAPDTQYF
TRBJ2-1 - TRBV21-1 CASGPGTGEHNEQFF
TRBJ1-3 - TRBV20-1 CSASPGSTIYF
TRBJ1-2 - TRBV15 CATSRGEGYYGYTF
TRBJ1-1 - TRBV5-8 CASSSSVREAFF
TRBJ2-5 TRBD2 TRBV6-1 CASSENSGRLETQYF
TRBJ2-3 TRBD2 TRBV18 CASSKLASTDTQYF
TRBJ2-7 - TRBV10-3 CAIIESPGYEQYF
TRBJ2-1 - TRBV30 CAWRLQGGNEQFF
TRBJ2-7 - TRBV14 CASSLLGGSRYEQYF
TRBJ2-7 - TRBV24-1 CATSDSHPTGSGYEQYF
TRBJ1-2 - TRBV25-1 CASSELGQSRYTF
TRBJ1-4 - TRBV4-2 CASSQDRGNNEKLFF